This T cell receptor beta chain was sequenced in a study of molecular identifiers for immune sequencing clone quantification. A CD8+CD4-CCR7+CD45RA+ phenotype served as the sorting definition for naive CD8 T cells. The sample holds many counts of this clonotype. Libraries of bulk TCR were made by previously described methods (with listed TCR primers). In TCRdb, the PCR reads were re-called with MiXCR into one record per CDR3 protein. The data hold hundreds of thousands of distinct CDR3 sequences, with roughly 23% observed a single time. The CDR3 covers 13 residues. V was shortened by 5 bases and J by 3 bases, with 10 bases between the two germline ends. The germline CDR1 and CDR2 sequences are LNHNV and YYDKDF (reference sequence).

The rearrangement uses TRBV15 and TRBJ1-1; D is perhaps TRBD1 (6 bases). Sequencing was performed on naive CD8+ T cells from blood, with Jurkat cell RNA spiked in. Indicated subset: FACS-sorted CD8+CD4-CCR7+CD45RA+ naive T cells. This TCR was sampled from a human donor in good health. Some libraries in this study had Jurkat cell RNA spiked in. DNA for the CDR3: TGTGCCACCAGCGGGGGGGCCTACACTGAAGCTTTCTTT. This sequence encodes CATSGGAYTEAFF.